Given below is one TCR beta chain in context. Its cognate antigen is unknown. The 5'RACE method, run with constant-segment primers, produced TCR alpha and TCR beta cDNA libraries (carrying sample barcodes and UMIs). TCRdb ran MiXCR on the 5' RACE reads and lists one entry per CDR3 protein. The sample lists 310,000 or so distinct CDR3 sequences, about 16% occurring once. In germline, CDR1 is SGHRS, CDR2 YFSETQ. The CDR3 extends over 15 amino acids. V dropped 1 base and J dropped 4 bases, with 14 bases sitting between them. This sample is drawn from a study of T-cell memory formation after mild COVID-19. Study-wide background: Most TCR clusters belonged to a single donor. Findings and limits, study-wide: Nothing showed for sure that second-wave clones peaking on day 37 were SARS-CoV-2 specific.

This clonotype was sampled from a man between 18 and 35 years old who had mild COVID-19 (a few samples of this study predate the infection). Cell type and time point are not known. The V call is TRBV5-1, the J call TRBJ2-5; the D gene is possibly TRBD2 (6 bases). Sample: PBMCs or a T cell subset sorted from them (not recorded which). The DNA of the CDR3 is TGCGCCAGCAGCTTGTCGGATAGCGGACTAGAGACCCAGTACTTC. It codes for CASSLSDSGLETQYF.